These 30 T cell receptor beta chains originate from one sample sequenced in a study of blood T cell repertoires in COVID-19 (dated by TCRdb to 2018 to 2021). Library generation was performed with the immunoSEQ multiplex PCR assay. TCRdb took over this immuneACCESS table, retaining in-frame rearrangements with V and J assigned. Such tables are incomplete; in checked studies, under half of the missing clones stem from an unresolved V gene, and the remainder is unexplained. In this sample the table shows around 190,000 clones, about 80% of which occur a single time. The ten most abundant clones make up less than 7% of the sample. The sample taken for sequencing was peripheral blood. The receptors were gathered from a man in his 60s with acute or convalescent COVID-19.

In this sample, this clone turned up a few times. V usage is TRBV5-6 and J usage is TRBJ2-3; 10 bases map to TRBD2. Trimming cost V 2 bases and J 6 bases; bases outside gene matches: 15. The CDR3 loop spans 18 amino acids. Germline lookup yields CDR1 SGHDT and CDR2 YYEEEE. CDR3 amino acids: CASSFGPDSGRRWDTQYF. The CDR3 DNA reads as TGTGCCAGCAGCTTCGGACCCGATAGCGGGAGGCGATGGGATACGCAGTATTTT.

There are a few counts of this clone. The chain employs TRBV2 and TRBJ2-2; 10 bases agree with TRBD2. V lost 6 bases, J lost 4 bases, and 5 bases stayed unmatched. This CDR3 region has 15 residues. Germline V CDR1 and CDR2: SNHLY, FYNNEI. CDR3 region: CASSPIAGGTGELFF. The CDR3 DNA reads as TGTGCCAGCAGCCCCATAGCGGGGGGCACCGGGGAGCTGTTTTTT. The variable domain in full, completed from reference TRBV2 and TRBJ2-2, reads EPEVTQTPSHQVTQMGQEVILRCVPISNHLYFYWYRQILGQKVEFLVSFYNNEISEKSEIFDDQFSVERPDGSNFTLKIRSTKLEDSAMYFCASSPIAGGTGELFFGEGSRLTVL.

The V and J genes are TRBV19 and TRBJ2-1; 8 positions match TRBD2. The J segment lost 3 bases and the V segment lost 2 bases, leaving 3 bases of the junction unmatched. The germline CDR1 and CDR2 sequences are LNHDA and SQIVND (reference sequence). This CDR3 is built from 15 residues. CDR3 loop: CASSIRLAGYNEQFF. The CDR3 nucleotides are TGTGCCAGTAGTATACGGCTAGCGGGCTACAATGAGCAGTTCTTC. The full variable domain, its missing parts supplied by reference TRBV19 and TRBJ2-1, is DGGITQSPKYLFRKEGQNVTLSCEQNLNHDAMYWYRQDPGQGLRLIYYSQIVNDFQKGDIAEGYSVSREKKESFPLTVTSAQKNPTAFYLCASSIRLAGYNEQFFGPGTRLTVL.

This chain connects TRBV30 to TRBJ1-2; D perhaps matches TRBD1 (6 bases). Germline CDR1 reads GTSNPN; CDR2 reads SVGIG (reference sequence). V was cut by 0 bases and J by 14 bases, with 16 bases left in between. The CDR3 consists of 12 residues. CDR3 nucleotides: TGTGCCTGGAGTGTAATTGTTGGGACAAAGACCTTC. It translates to CAWSVIVGTKTF.

The rearrangement uses TRBV12-5 and TRBJ2-1; D is perhaps TRBD2 (7 bases). Trimming removed 3 bases at V and 10 bases at J, with 16 bases between. Germline loops: CDR1 LGHNT, CDR2 FRNRAP. The length of the CDR3 is 14 residues. The CDR3 spells CASGFGGGSGEQFF. The DNA of the CDR3 is TGTGCTAGTGGTTTTGGGGGCGGGAGCGGAGAGCAGTTCTTC.

This clone was observed a single time. Here the CDR3 DNA reads TGTGCCAGCAGCCGGCCGGGCGGGGTAAACACCGGGGAGCTGTTTTTT. Its translation: CASSRPGGVNTGELFF. The chain combines TRBV14 with TRBJ2-2; D possibly corresponds to TRBD2 (6 bases). Looked up from germline, CDR1 is SGHDN and CDR2 is FVKESK. V was trimmed by 4 bases and J by 2 bases, leaving 14 bases between them. The CDR3 runs to 16 residues.

This chain links TRBV6-1 with TRBJ2-3, with 7 bases that match TRBD2. CDR3 size: 16 residues. Trimming at V came to 2 bases and at J to 0 bases, leaving 5 bases not matched to a gene. The germline CDR1 and CDR2 sequences are MNHNS and SASEGT. CDR3 in DNA: TGTGCCAGCAGTGAAAGCGGGGCACTTAGCACAGATACGCAGTATTTT. Its protein product is CASSESGALSTDTQYF.

The CDR3 protein is CASQGRGNQPQHF. CDR3 bases: TGTGCCAGCCAGGGAAGGGGCAATCAGCCCCAGCATTTT. The genes are TRBV6-5 and TRBJ1-5; possible D gene TRBD1, 5 bases. The germline CDR1 and CDR2 sequences are MNHEY and SVGAGI. V was shortened by 8 bases and J by 2 bases, with 10 bases between the two germline ends. This CDR3 has 13 residues.

The rearrangement links TRBV6-4 to TRBJ1-1, with 7 bases lining up with TRBD1. V was pared by 5 bases and J by 5 bases, with 14 bases of the junction left unmatched. The CDR3 contains 16 residues. Per the germline V gene, CDR1 is MRHNA and CDR2 is SNTAGT. The CDR3 sequence is CASSKRPAPGQTEAFF. In DNA, the CDR3 is TGTGCCAGCAGTAAGAGACCTGCACCGGGACAGACTGAAGCTTTCTTT.

The V call is TRBV14, the J call TRBJ2-5, with 8 positions matching TRBD2. Germline CDR1 reads SGHDN; CDR2 reads FVKESK. With V trimmed by 2 bases and J by 4 bases, 9 bases remained unmatched. The CDR3 spans 16 residues. The CDR3 here is CASSQPGLGPGETQYF. The CDR3, as DNA: TGTGCCAGCAGCCAACCGGGACTAGGCCCGGGAGAGACCCAGTACTTC.

A few counts support this clone. The V and J genes are TRBV15 and TRBJ1-1; 7 nucleotides line up with TRBD1. The CDR3 consists of 15 residues. Germline CDR1 is LNHNV and CDR2 is YYDKDF (reference sequence). With 5 bases clipped from V and 7 bases from J, the junction kept 13 bases outside the gene matches. The CDR3 nucleotides read TGTGCCACCAGCCAAAACCTCGGGGGACAGTTTGAAGCTTTCTTT. This encodes CATSQNLGGQFEAFF.

This chain connects TRBV5-4 to TRBJ2-4, with D possibly TRBD2 on 6 matching bases. This CDR3 is 18 amino acids long. V was cut by 4 bases and J by 3 bases, with 23 bases left in between. Germline V gene data show CDR1 as SGHNT and CDR2 as YYREEE (reference sequence). The CDR3 nucleotides read TGTGCCAGCAGCCCCCGTATTGGGCGGGGATCGGGCAAAAACATTCAGTACTTC. It yields the protein CASSPRIGRGSGKNIQYF.

The V call is TRBV6-2 or TRBV6-3, the J call TRBJ1-1; D is unclear. V was cut by 0 bases and J by 7 bases, with 9 bases left in between. The CDR3 covers 13 residues. The germline gives CDR1 MNHEY, CDR2 SVGEGT. CDR3 bases: TGTGCCAGCAGTTACTCGATGGCAGTTGAAGCTTTCTTT. Translated: CASSYSMAVEAFF.

The chain links TRBV6-2 or TRBV6-3 to TRBJ1-3; 7 bases are a match to TRBD1. The CDR3 is 18 residues long. The V gene end was trimmed by 0 bases and the J gene end by 0 bases; junction bases not matched to a gene: 8. Looked up from germline, CDR1 is MNHEY and CDR2 is SVGEGT. The CDR3 is CASSYSKTGRFSGNTIYF. The CDR3 coding sequence is TGTGCCAGCAGTTACTCGAAGACAGGGCGATTCTCTGGAAACACCATATATTTT.

This chain joins TRBV19 and TRBJ1-3; 8 bases map to TRBD1. The CDR3 length is 15 residues. The junction had 8 bases not matched to a gene; V was cut back by 8 bases and J by 2 bases. Per germline, CDR1 LNHDA and CDR2 SQIVND (reference sequence). DNA of the CDR3: TGTGCCAGTTCCTATCTACAGGGGGCTGGAAACACCATATATTTT. Residues: CASSYLQGAGNTIYF. Complete variable domain (other parts from reference TRBV19 and TRBJ1-3): DGGITQSPKYLFRKEGQNVTLSCEQNLNHDAMYWYRQDPGQGLRLIYYSQIVNDFQKGDIAEGYSVSREKKESFPLTVTSAQKNPTAFYLCASSYLQGAGNTIYFGEGSWLTVV.

The CDR3 DNA is TGTGCCAGTAGTAGAGACAGGGTCAGTGAGCAGTTCTTC. Translating it yields CASSRDRVSEQFF. The genes are TRBV19 and TRBJ2-1; 7 bases fit TRBD1. The germline CDR1 and CDR2 sequences are LNHDA and SQIVND (reference sequence). The trim removed 4 bases at V and 9 bases at J, leaving 6 bases unmatched. The CDR3 loop spans 13 amino acids.

The chain uses TRBV12-3 or TRBV12-4 and TRBJ1-5; unclear D gene. Trimming took off 1 base at V and 5 bases at J, with 6 bases between the two ends. The length of the CDR3 is 13 residues. The CDR3 here is CASSLGSDQPQHF. CDR3 DNA sequence: TGTGCCAGCAGTTTAGGCAGCGATCAGCCCCAGCATTTT.

The rearrangement joins TRBV18 to TRBJ1-2; D may be TRBD1 (6 bases). The CDR3 runs to 14 residues. V lost 1 base and J lost 8, with 14 bases in between. Germline CDR1 KGHSH, CDR2 LQKENI. CDR3 nucleotides: TGTGCCAGCTCACCACTGACTGTTGGGGGCGGCTACACCTTC. Translating gives CASSPLTVGGGYTF.

The V gene is TRBV12-5, the J gene TRBJ2-7, with 10 bases matching TRBD1. CDR1 and CDR2 (germline): LGHNT, FRNRAP. With V trimmed by 1 base and J by 10 bases, 4 bases remained unmatched. This CDR3 spans 13 amino acids. The CDR3 DNA reads TGTGCTAGTGGTTTGGCATGGGACAGGGGACAGTACTTC. It yields the protein CASGLAWDRGQYF. The whole variable domain, filled in from reference TRBV12-5 and TRBJ2-7, reads DARVTQTPRHKVTEMGQEVTMRCQPILGHNTVFWYRQTMMQGLELLAYFRNRAPLDDSGMPKDRFSAEMPDATLATLKIQPSEPRDSAVYFCASGLAWDRGQYFGPGTRLTVT.

The V and J genes are TRBV6-2 or TRBV6-3 and TRBJ1-2, with D perhaps TRBD1 (6 bases). The CDR3 covers 13 residues. V lost 4 bases and J lost 6, with 12 bases in between. Germline lookup yields CDR1 MNHEY and CDR2 SVGEGT. In DNA form, the CDR3 reads TGTGCCAGCAGTTCCCGCGGGGGCGATGGCTACACCTTC. Amino acid sequence: CASSSRGGDGYTF.

The genes are TRBV24-1 and TRBJ2-1, with unresolved D. The CDR3 is made up of 13 amino acids. Deletions cut 5 bases from V and 6 bases from J, with 10 bases between. Per the germline V gene, CDR1 is KGHDR and CDR2 is SFDVKD. CDR3 residues: CATSGLVPNEQFF. The CDR3 DNA reads TGTGCCACCAGTGGCCTAGTACCCAATGAGCAGTTCTTC.

The chain couples TRBV19 to TRBJ2-4, with 11 bases aligning to TRBD1. The trim removed 2 bases at V and 3 bases at J, leaving 3 bases unmatched. The CDR3 runs to 16 residues. Germline values: CDR1 LNHDA, CDR2 SQIVND (reference sequence). This chain's CDR3 is CASSISGQGVKNIQYF. The CDR3 DNA reads TGTGCCAGTAGTATATCGGGACAGGGGGTCAAAAACATTCAGTACTTC.

The chain has TRBV6-5 and TRBJ2-5; 7 bases match TRBD1. Germline V gives CDR1 MNHEY, CDR2 SVGAGI. With 8 bases clipped from V and 5 bases from J, the junction kept 11 bases outside the gene matches. The CDR3 totals 14 residues. The CDR3 reads CASQHYRGTETQYF. In nucleotides, the CDR3 is TGTGCCAGCCAACACTACAGGGGAACGGAGACCCAGTACTTC.

The rearrangement joins TRBV24-1 to TRBJ2-3, with D uncertain. The V end was cut by 5 bases, the J end by 0 bases, with 8 bases between. Germline CDR1 reads KGHDR; CDR2 reads SFDVKD. CDR3 length: 14 residues. The CDR3 nucleotides read TGTGCCACCAGTGGGCCCAGTAGCACAGATACGCAGTATTTT. This codes for CATSGPSSTDTQYF.

The V and J genes are TRBV7-3 and TRBJ2-1, with TRBD2 matching 13 bases. The germline CDR1 and CDR2 sequences are SGHTA and FQGTGA. J lost 8 bases, V lost 5 bases, and 9 bases had no gene match. The CDR3 consists of 16 residues. CDR3 nucleotides: TGTGCCAGCAGCCCGCAACTAGCGGGGGGGCCGTATGAGCAGTTCTTC. Its translation is CASSPQLAGGPYEQFF.

V and J are TRBV6-5 and TRBJ1-5, with 7 bases fitting TRBD1. The J segment lost 5 bases and the V segment lost 8 bases, leaving 6 bases of the junction unmatched. This CDR3 region has 13 residues. Germline loops: CDR1 MNHEY, CDR2 SVGAGI. The DNA for the CDR3 is TGTGCCAGCCAGGGACAGCGTGATCAGCCCCAGCATTTT. It codes for CASQGQRDQPQHF.

The chain uses TRBV19 and TRBJ1-2; D is possibly TRBD1 (5 bases). Trimming took off 2 bases at V and 2 bases at J, with 9 bases between the two ends. CDR1 is LNHDA, CDR2 SQIVND, per germline (reference sequence). The CDR3 loop spans 14 amino acids. CDR3 sequence: CASSILTGNYGYTF. The DNA of the CDR3 is TGTGCCAGTAGTATATTAACAGGCAACTATGGCTACACCTTC.

The V and J genes are TRBV21-1 and TRBJ1-2; the table's D call TRBD1 went unverified against the DNA. TRBV21-1 has pseudogene status. The CDR3 spans 16 residues. The CDR3 loop reads CASSKGGRDLPYGYTF. CDR3 nucleotides: TGTGCCAGCAGCAAAGGGGGCAGAGACCTACCCTATGGCTACACCTTC.

The chain joins TRBV6-1 to TRBJ1-4, with TRBD1 as a possible D gene (5 bases). V lost 0 bases and J lost 10, with 18 bases in between. The CDR3 runs to 16 residues. The germline CDR1 and CDR2 sequences are MNHNS and SASEGT. The CDR3 bases are TGTGCCAGCAGTGAAGCGAGCACAGGTAGTGTCGGAAAACTGTTTTTT. Its protein is CASSEASTGSVGKLFF.

This rearrangement joins TRBV4-2 to TRBJ2-1; no definite D call. This CDR3 is built from 14 residues. Trimming stripped 4 bases from V and 0 bases from J, with 7 bases between. CDR1 and CDR2 from the germline V gene are LGHNA and YNFKEQ. The CDR3 sequence: CASSLDTSYNEQFF. The CDR3 DNA reads as TGTGCCAGCAGCCTTGACACCTCCTACAATGAGCAGTTCTTC.